The source of this TCR beta chain is a study of T cells in Graves' hyperthyroidism and ophthalmopathy. Findings and caveats of the study: Stable hyperthyroidism and ophthalmopathy were separated using 13 V-J signatures.

RNA transcripts were the template for amplifying TCR beta CDR3 regions. The HTBI primer set served for first-round RT-PCR of the TCR CDR3. TCRdb recomputed calls from the multiplex PCR reads with MiXCR, one row per CDR3 protein. The table shows about 500,000 distinct CDR3 sequences, with over 15% occurring only once. Germline CDR1 reads SQVTM; CDR2 reads ANQGSEA. Trimming removed 2 bases at V and 2 bases at J, with 8 bases between. The length of the CDR3 is 13 residues. This clonotype was picked up a small number of times. The target antigen is unknown. The gene calls are TRBV29-1 and TRBJ2-3; D gene ambiguous. This receptor was obtained from a woman under 30 with Graves' hyperthyroidism. Sequenced input: blood. DNA for the CDR3: TGCAGCGTTGAATCCGCAACCACAGATACGCAGTATTTT. It codes for CSVESATTDTQYF.